Listed below are T cell receptor beta chains from one sample, sequenced in a study of T cell repertoires in cytomegalovirus infection. TCRdb analysed the reads with MiXCR anew, one entry per CDR3 protein. The sample contains 150,000 or so distinct CDR3 sequences, about a sixth of which appear only once. Sequences were obtained from CD8+ T cells from PBMCs. These receptors came from a human donor in good health (CMV status not recorded). Some clones in this sample may be carry-over from other donors' samples. Each CDR3 is given with its conserved first and last residue. Clone size is not always given. Where it is, it says once, few, many or a class for expanded clones.

clone size	J gene	V gene	CDR3 protein
few	TRBJ2-7	TRBV29-1	CSVEVLTGGFPYEQYF
NA	TRBJ2-2	TRBV7-6	CASSPEVAGELFF
NA	TRBJ2-3	TRBV5-1	CASSLWPQGPTVTDTQYF
few	TRBJ1-1	TRBV7-2	CASSLAQQGVTEAFF
many	TRBJ2-3	TRBV7-2	CASSLPGDETGGSTDTQYF
NA	TRBJ2-1	TRBV7-9	CASSLALGYEQFF
NA	TRBJ2-5	TRBV30	CAWELTGRGTQYF
NA	TRBJ2-3	TRBV29-1	CSALGTGGSDTQYF
NA	TRBJ2-4	TRBV12-3/TRBV12-4	CASSFGLAGGRGALAKNIQYF
few	TRBJ2-7	TRBV20-1	CSALLMDSTYEQYF
few	TRBJ2-7	TRBV4-3	CASSQVGYRDREIPKLPYEQYF
NA	TRBJ1-1	TRBV7-9	CASSGSGGEVTEAFF
few	TRBJ1-2	TRBV7-8	CASSLGGTAHGYTF
NA	TRBJ2-5	TRBV6-2/TRBV6-3	CASMTGGGETQYF
few	TRBJ2-4	TRBV7-8	CASSLVDRNKNIQYF
NA	TRBJ2-7	TRBV20-1	CSARASQSYEQYF
NA	TRBJ2-1	TRBV5-6	CASSLGLAGITYNEQFF
many	TRBJ2-3	TRBV7-2	CASSPARGPSTDTQYF
NA	TRBJ2-1	TRBV28	CASSIWGNEQFF
many	TRBJ1-1	TRBV28	CASSLWGNTEAFF
few	TRBJ2-7	TRBV5-1	CASSGGTIGEQYF
NA	TRBJ2-1	TRBV12-3/TRBV12-4	CASSAPGDEQFF
few	TRBJ2-7	TRBV29-1	CSVVGGQGAYEQYF
NA	TRBJ2-7	TRBV20-1	CSALSRDRVAYEQYF
few	TRBJ2-7	TRBV28	CASSLPPGQEPYEQYF
NA	TRBJ2-7	TRBV11-2	CASSPPIDPGTGRAEQYF
few	TRBJ2-2	TRBV28	CASSLTENTGELFF
NA	TRBJ2-7	TRBV7-2	CASSLDNGNYEQYF
few	TRBJ1-5	TRBV7-6	CASSPSTGRPQHF
many	TRBJ2-2	TRBV2	CASDSLGPGELFF
NA	TRBJ2-7	TRBV4-1	CASSQAAGTYEQYF
NA	TRBJ1-6	TRBV28	CASSLMSSLYNSPLHF
NA	TRBJ1-6	TRBV7-2	CASSLVTDRWNSPLHF
few	TRBJ2-3	TRBV18	CASSPPPSREFTDTQYF
few	TRBJ2-7	TRBV7-8	CASSFGSSDEQYF
many	TRBJ2-7	TRBV7-2	CASSLGPSGRSGEQYF
many	TRBJ2-1	TRBV7-2	CASSLGVNEQFF
few	TRBJ2-3	TRBV27	CATGRTSGTQYF
NA	TRBJ2-3	TRBV11-1	CASSLATRSTDTQYF
NA	TRBJ2-1	TRBV27	CASSQRGWDEQFF
NA	TRBJ2-5	TRBV11-2	CASCSSETQYF
NA	TRBJ1-1	TRBV14	CASSQEVGVVVAFF
NA	TRBJ1-1	TRBV7-8	CASSPLRRRGFTEAFF
NA	TRBJ1-2	TRBV7-9	CASRNGSYYGYTF
NA	TRBJ2-2	TRBV6-2/TRBV6-3	CASSYLDYTGELFF
NA	TRBJ1-1	TRBV5-6	CASSLGSFEAFF
many	TRBJ1-2	TRBV7-2	CASGLTQTGHYGYTF
few	TRBJ2-7	TRBV11-2	CASRGITPGLIFGQYF
few	TRBJ1-1	TRBV7-3	CASSLEVIGTEAFF
NA	TRBJ2-3	TRBV28	CASRPQGSPDTQYF
many	TRBJ2-1	TRBV7-8	CASSLGPRGPGVGNEQFF
medium-sized	TRBJ2-5	TRBV7-6	CASSLTGGQETQYF